This is a list of T cell receptor beta chains from one sample in a study of blood T cell repertoires in COVID-19. Generated by immunoSEQ multiplex PCR, the TCRdb table keeps only in-frame clones and is missing some. The sample lists roughly 140,000 clones; 85% to 90% were seen once. Source material: peripheral blood. The source of these receptors is a woman aged 55-69 years with active COVID-19. The CDR3 runs from the conserved cysteine through the conserved F or W. D genes are given only for firm matches. Not every row has a clone size; where given, it reads once, few, many or a size class.

D gene	clone size	V gene	J gene	CDR3 DNA	CDR3 protein
TRBD2	NA	TRBV7-6	TRBJ2-1	TGTGCCAGCAGCCCGGGACTAGCGGGAGAACCGAACAATGAGCAGTTCTTC	CASSPGLAGEPNNEQFF
NA	NA	TRBV14	TRBJ1-4	TGTGCCAGCAGCCAAGAGGTTCGAAGGGGAAAACTGTTTTTT	CASSQEVRRGKLFF
TRBD1	once	TRBV6-2/TRBV6-3	TRBJ2-1	TGTGCCAGCAGTTACCCTAAGCTGACAGGGATCAATGAGCAGTTCTTC	CASSYPKLTGINEQFF
NA	NA	TRBV18	TRBJ2-3	TGTGCCAGCTCACCAGGGGCGTCAGATACGCAGTATTTT	CASSPGASDTQYF
NA	NA	TRBV9	TRBJ2-1	TGTGCCAGCAGCGTAGATCTAGTTTACAATGAGCAGTTCTTC	CASSVDLVYNEQFF
NA	once	TRBV3-1/TRBV3-2	TRBJ1-6	TGTGCCAGCAGCCAAGAAAACGGTTGGTCCGGTTCACCCCTCCACTTT	CASSQENGWSGSPLHF
NA	NA	TRBV19	TRBJ1-5	TGTGCCAGTAGTTTATCACAGGTTAATCAGCCCCAGCATTTT	CASSLSQVNQPQHF
TRBD1	NA	TRBV28	TRBJ2-7	TGTGCCAGCAGTTTTAACCTAGGACAGGGAGGCACCTACGAGCAGTACTTC	CASSFNLGQGGTYEQYF
TRBD1	NA	TRBV7-9	TRBJ2-5	TGTGCCAGCAGCTTCAGGGGGCAGGGATTAGAGACCCAGTACTTC	CASSFRGQGLETQYF
TRBD2	NA	TRBV5-1	TRBJ2-1	TGCGCCAGCAGCTTGGTCCCTAGCGGGAGCAATGAGCAGTTCTTC	CASSLVPSGSNEQFF
NA	NA	TRBV25-1	TRBJ1-1	TGTGCCAGCAGTGAGGGGGGGACACGGAACACTGAAGCTTTCTTT	CASSEGGTRNTEAFF
TRBD1	NA	TRBV7-8	TRBJ1-5	TGTGCCAGCAGCTTAGGGGGGACAGGGGTTAATCAGCCCCAGCATTTT	CASSLGGTGVNQPQHF
TRBD2	NA	TRBV3-1/TRBV3-2	TRBJ2-1	TGTGCCAGCAGCCAAGAAACTAGCGGGGACAATGAGCAGTTCTTC	CASSQETSGDNEQFF
TRBD1	NA	TRBV7-6	TRBJ1-4	TGTGCCAGCAGCTTAGCGCCACGGACAGGGGGTGAAAAACTGTTTTTT	CASSLAPRTGGEKLFF
NA	NA	TRBV11-3	TRBJ2-7	TGTGCCAGCAGTTTAATAATTGGCACCTTACCCGAGCAGTACTTC	CASSLIIGTLPEQYF
TRBD1	NA	TRBV4-2	TRBJ2-7	TGTGCCAGCAGCCAAGACCTCACAGGGGGAAGCTCCTACGAGCAGTACTTC	CASSQDLTGGSSYEQYF
TRBD2	NA	TRBV3-1/TRBV3-2	TRBJ2-7	TGTGCCAGCAGCCAAGAGGCTAGCGGGAGGTACGAGCAGTACTTC	CASSQEASGRYEQYF
TRBD1	NA	TRBV10-3	TRBJ1-6	TGTGCCATCAGTGAAGACAGGGGGCCCCTCCACTTT	CAISEDRGPLHF
NA	NA	TRBV7-9	TRBJ1-1	TGTGCCAGCAGCCGAGATGGGAGTCTGAACACTGAAGCTTTCTTT	CASSRDGSLNTEAFF
NA	once	TRBV29-1	TRBJ1-2	TGCAGCGTTGAATTGGGCGGGCCCTATGGCTACACCTTC	CSVELGGPYGYTF
NA	NA	TRBV7-2	TRBJ2-1	TGTGCCAGCAGCTTACAGCGGAATGAGCAGTTCTTC	CASSLQRNEQFF
NA	NA	TRBV3-1/TRBV3-2	TRBJ2-1	TGTGCCAGCAGCCATGGTCAGAACAATGAGCAGTTCTTC	CASSHGQNNEQFF
TRBD2	NA	TRBV11-2	TRBJ2-2	TGTGCCAGCAGCCCAAGTCTAGCGGGAGTAGAGGCGGGGGAGCTGTTTTTT	CASSPSLAGVEAGELFF
NA	NA	TRBV5-4	TRBJ2-3	TGTGCCAGCAAAGGGGAACGAAACACAGATACGCAGTATTTT	CASKGERNTDTQYF
NA	NA	TRBV6-5	TRBJ1-5	TGTGCCAGCACTGGGACGGGAGAGGTCCGACAGCCCCAGCATTTT	CASTGTGEVRQPQHF
TRBD1	NA	TRBV28	TRBJ2-7	TGTGCCAGCAGTTCTCCGATAGCCCGGGACAGGCCTTACGAGCAGTACTTC	CASSSPIARDRPYEQYF
NA	NA	TRBV28	TRBJ1-1	TGTGCCAGCAGTTTCCACGGGGAGGGCACTGAAGCTTTCTTT	CASSFHGEGTEAFF
NA	NA	TRBV28	TRBJ2-1	TGTGCCATCACGAAGCGGAGCTCCTACAATGAGCAGTTCTTC	CAITKRSSYNEQFF
NA	few	TRBV6-6	TRBJ2-1	TGTGCCAGCCGGGATTACTCTCAACAGCAGTTCTTC	CASRDYSQQQFF
TRBD2	NA	TRBV2	TRBJ2-1	TGTGCCAGCAGTGATGATAGCGGGAGACCGGGGGCTTACAATGAGCAGTTCTTC	CASSDDSGRPGAYNEQFF
NA	NA	TRBV7-3	TRBJ1-2	TGTGCCAGCAGCTTTCTACAGGGCTATGGCTACACCTTC	CASSFLQGYGYTF
TRBD2	NA	TRBV6-5	TRBJ2-7	TGTGCCAGCAGTCCCACGGGGGGCGAGCAGTACTTC	CASSPTGGEQYF
NA	NA	TRBV29-1	TRBJ2-3	TGCAGCGTTGATCGATCGGGAAGCACAGATACGCAGTATTTT	CSVDRSGSTDTQYF
NA	NA	TRBV27	TRBJ2-2	TGTGCCAGCAGCCCCCTGGAGTACTCGTCCGGGGAGCTGTTTTTT	CASSPLEYSSGELFF
NA	NA	TRBV28	TRBJ1-5	TGTGCCAGCGCTTCAGAGGGATCGGGCAATCAGCCCCAGCATTTT	CASASEGSGNQPQHF
NA	once	TRBV9	TRBJ1-2	TGTGCCAGCAGCGTAGATTGGGGGAGGAGCTACACCTTC	CASSVDWGRSYTF
NA	NA	TRBV7-8	TRBJ2-7	TGTGCCAGCAGCTTAACAGGGTTGAGCGAGCAGTACTTC	CASSLTGLSEQYF
NA	NA	TRBV12-3/TRBV12-4	TRBJ2-5	TGTGCCAGCAGAGCCCCTAGCGAAGAGACCCAGTACTTC	CASRAPSEETQYF
TRBD1	NA	TRBV5-8	TRBJ2-1	TGTGCCAGCAGCTCCCGGGACAGGCCCTACAATGAGCAGTTCTTC	CASSSRDRPYNEQFF
TRBD2	once	TRBV2	TRBJ2-7	TGTGCCAGCACTGAAGGGGTAGTAGCGGGGGAGTACGAGCAGTACTTC	CASTEGVVAGEYEQYF
TRBD2	once	TRBV7-8	TRBJ2-7	TGTGCCAGCAGCCCGTGGAGCGGGAAATACGAGCAGTACTTC	CASSPWSGKYEQYF
TRBD1	NA	TRBV7-9	TRBJ2-3	TGTGCCAGCAGCTCTAGGGACAGGGTATGGGATACGCAGTATTTT	CASSSRDRVWDTQYF
NA	NA	TRBV2	TRBJ2-7	TGTGCCAGCAGGTCTAGCGACTCCTACGAGCAGTACTTC	CASRSSDSYEQYF
NA	NA	TRBV24-1	TRBJ2-6	TGTGCCACCAGTGATGTTACAGGGTCAGGGGCCAACGTCCTGACTTTC	CATSDVTGSGANVLTF
NA	once	TRBV9	TRBJ2-5	TGTGCCAGCAGCCCGCGACTAGAGAGCTCGCAAGAGACCCAGTACTTC	CASSPRLESSQETQYF
NA	NA	TRBV30	TRBJ1-6	TGTGCCTGGAGTACCGTGAGCTCCTATAATTCACCCCTCCACTTT	CAWSTVSSYNSPLHF
TRBD1	NA	TRBV5-1	TRBJ1-6	TGCGCCAGCAGCTCACAGGGGGCAGATTCACCCCTCCACTTT	CASSSQGADSPLHF
NA	NA	TRBV5-4	TRBJ2-5	TGTGCCAGCAGCTTGGTGGGCACCTACCAAGAGACCCAGTACTTC	CASSLVGTYQETQYF
NA	NA	TRBV5-5	TRBJ2-1	TGTGCCAGCAGCCCGGAGAGCTCCTACAATGAGCAGTTCTTC	CASSPESSYNEQFF
NA	NA	TRBV11-2	TRBJ2-1	TGTGCCAGCAGCTTAGTCCTCCTAGCGAATGAGCAGTTCTTC	CASSLVLLANEQFF
TRBD2	NA	TRBV18	TRBJ2-1	TGTGCCAGCTGGCCGGGGGGATCCTACAATGAGCAGTTCTTC	CASWPGGSYNEQFF
TRBD1	NA	TRBV6-1	TRBJ1-6	TGTGCCAGCAGTGAACCGGGACAGGAGAATTCACCCCTCCACTTT	CASSEPGQENSPLHF
TRBD2	NA	TRBV18	TRBJ2-5	TGTGCCAGCTCACCCACACCGGGACTAGCGGGAGGTAGGAGTGAGACCCAGTACTTC	CASSPTPGLAGGRSETQYF